This is a list of T cell receptor beta chains from one sample in a study of T cell responses to AZD1222 COVID-19 vaccine. Produced via immunoSEQ multiplex PCR; TCRdb's table is partial and in-frame only. The sample has 160,000 or so clones; approximately 91% are singletons. Sample: peripheral blood, taken on day 0 of AZD1222 vaccination. The receptors come from an adult in good health. Both conserved end residues are part of each CDR3. The D gene is left open where the match is weak. Size values are once, few and many counts, or a class for expanded clones, and some rows have none.

d_call: -
clone_size: -
v_call: TRBV24-1
j_call: TRBJ2-7
cdr3_nt: TGTGCCACCAGCCGATCAGCGTTTTACGAGCAGTACTTC
cdr3_aa: CATSRSAFYEQYF

d_call: -
clone_size: -
v_call: TRBV5-6
j_call: TRBJ1-5
cdr3_nt: TGTGCCAGCAGCCTAGGCCGGTATCAGCCCCAGCATTTT
cdr3_aa: CASSLGRYQPQHF

d_call: -
clone_size: -
v_call: TRBV19
j_call: TRBJ1-2
cdr3_nt: TGTGCCAGTAGTATAACGGACGCTTCGAACTATGGCTACACCTTC
cdr3_aa: CASSITDASNYGYTF

d_call: -
clone_size: -
v_call: TRBV6-5
j_call: TRBJ2-7
cdr3_nt: TGTGCCAGCAGTACCGATAAACTAGCTTACGAGCAGTACTTC
cdr3_aa: CASSTDKLAYEQYF

d_call: -
clone_size: -
v_call: TRBV2
j_call: TRBJ1-2
cdr3_nt: TGTGCCAGCAGTGACGTAGGTCCCCCCGGCTACACCTTC
cdr3_aa: CASSDVGPPGYTF

d_call: -
clone_size: few
v_call: TRBV7-2
j_call: TRBJ2-7
cdr3_nt: TGTGCCAGCAGCTTAGACGACCGACGAGGATACGAGCAGTACTTC
cdr3_aa: CASSLDDRRGYEQYF

d_call: -
clone_size: -
v_call: TRBV28
j_call: TRBJ1-4
cdr3_nt: TGTGCCAGCAGTCCCGACCGGAGGCGGCAAAAACTGTTTTTT
cdr3_aa: CASSPDRRRQKLFF

d_call: -
clone_size: -
v_call: TRBV13
j_call: TRBJ1-1
cdr3_nt: TGTGCCAGCACCTCCAGGGGTTTTGAAGCTTTCTTT
cdr3_aa: CASTSRGFEAFF

d_call: TRBD1
clone_size: few
v_call: TRBV4-3
j_call: TRBJ1-1
cdr3_nt: TGCGCCAGCAGCCGTGGGACAGGGTCGCGGGGGACTGAAGCTTTCTTT
cdr3_aa: CASSRGTGSRGTEAFF

d_call: TRBD1
clone_size: -
v_call: TRBV7-2
j_call: TRBJ1-2
cdr3_nt: TGTGCCAGCAGCTTAGCTTGGGACAGGGTGAAGGGCTACACCTTC
cdr3_aa: CASSLAWDRVKGYTF

d_call: -
clone_size: -
v_call: TRBV6-2/TRBV6-3
j_call: TRBJ1-6
cdr3_nt: TGTGCCAGCAGTTACTCGTTAAGTTCACCCCTCCACTTT
cdr3_aa: CASSYSLSSPLHF

d_call: TRBD1
clone_size: -
v_call: TRBV28
j_call: TRBJ1-5
cdr3_nt: TGTGCCAGCAGTCAAGACAGGGTCGGCAATCAGCCCCAGCATTTT
cdr3_aa: CASSQDRVGNQPQHF

d_call: TRBD2
clone_size: -
v_call: TRBV18
j_call: TRBJ2-3
cdr3_nt: TGTGCCAGCTCATCCATACCACTTAGCGGGAGGGCGCGTCCATCAGATACGCAGTATTTT
cdr3_aa: CASSSIPLSGRARPSDTQYF

d_call: TRBD2
clone_size: -
v_call: TRBV5-1
j_call: TRBJ2-1
cdr3_nt: TGCGCCAGCAGCTTGTCCGCTAGCGGGGGCCAAAGCTCCTACAATGAGCAGTTCTTC
cdr3_aa: CASSLSASGGQSSYNEQFF